These 22 T cell receptor beta chains share one sample of origin, sequenced in a study of beta chain features in type 1 diabetes. Reverse transcription of all isolated RNA meant that expressed TCRB transcripts were sequenced. The assay was immunoSEQ multiplex PCR, and TCRdb's table has in-frame clones only and misses some. The sample lists about 220,000 clones, roughly 11% occurring once. The sample consisted of central memory CD4+ T cells from blood. The receptors come from a man between 18 and 29 years old in good health.

This clone was recorded a few times. This sequence joins TRBV7-8 and TRBJ2-3, with D perhaps matching TRBD1 (6 bases). Looked up from germline, CDR1 is SGHVS and CDR2 is FQNEAQ. The CDR3 extends over 14 amino acids. V was cut by 5 bases and J by 2 bases, with 11 bases left in between. Written as DNA, the CDR3 is TGTGCCAGCAGCCAAGACAGGACCACAGATACGCAGTATTTT. Amino acid sequence: CASSQDRTTDTQYF.

The rearrangement uses TRBV19 and TRBJ2-3; D is uncertain. V lost 2 bases to trimming and J lost 0 bases, with 6 bases between them. The CDR3 is made up of 14 amino acids. Germline V CDR1 and CDR2: LNHDA, SQIVND (reference sequence). CDR3 residues: CASSIRSSTDTQYF. The CDR3 coding sequence is TGTGCCAGTAGTATAAGGTCGAGCACAGATACGCAGTATTTT.

This clone came up many times. The chain is built from TRBV7-9 and TRBJ2-4, with unresolved D. CDR3 length equals 13 residues. Germline V gene lookup returns CDR1 SEHNR and CDR2 FQNEAQ (reference sequence). Deletions cut 6 bases from V and 5 bases from J, with 11 bases between. The CDR3 DNA reads TGTGCCAGCAGAGGGCCCTGGGAAAACATTCAGTACTTC. This encodes CASRGPWENIQYF.

This clone showed up just a few times. The chain is built from TRBV5-4 and TRBJ2-6, with 8 bases aligning to TRBD1. This CDR3 spans 19 amino acids. V dropped 4 bases and J dropped 2; count of bases not matched to a gene: 14. Germline V lookup: CDR1 SGHNT, CDR2 YYREEE (reference sequence). The chain's CDR3 is CASSPGQGMTTAGANVLTF. The CDR3 DNA sequence: TGTGCCAGCAGCCCTGGACAGGGAATGACTACGGCTGGGGCCAACGTCCTGACTTTC.

Only a few counts were recorded for this clone. The chain is built from TRBV7-9 and TRBJ2-3; maybe TRBD1 (6 bases). Trimming pared 8 bases from V and 0 bases from J, leaving 12 bases between. In germline, CDR1 is SEHNR, CDR2 FQNEAQ (reference sequence). The CDR3 consists of 14 residues. The CDR3 DNA is TGTGCCAGCGCTACAGGGTCAAGCACAGATACGCAGTATTTT. Protein product: CASATGSSTDTQYF.

A few counts support this clone. The chain has TRBV6-5 and TRBJ2-7; TRBD2 matches 10 bases. CDR1 is MNHEY and CDR2 is SVGAGI in the germline V gene. V was clipped by 7 bases and J by 6 bases; unmatched bases: 6. This CDR3 contains 13 residues. CDR3 bases: TGTGCCAGCACGGCTAGCGGGAGACCCGAGCAGTACTTC. Its translation is CASTASGRPEQYF.

This clone was observed at least ten times. J is TRBJ2-1 and V is TRBV19, with D tentatively TRBD1 or TRBD2 (5 bases each). V was pared by 3 bases and J by 0 bases, with 9 bases between. CDR3 size: 15 residues. Germline V gene lookup returns CDR1 LNHDA and CDR2 SQIVND (reference sequence). The DNA of the CDR3 is TGTGCCAGTAGTATGGGACCGAGCTCCTACAATGAGCAGTTCTTC. It is translated as CASSMGPSSYNEQFF.

This chain joins TRBV4-2 and TRBJ2-1; D is perhaps TRBD1 or TRBD2 (5 bases each). The CDR3 runs 15 residues. V was shortened by 4 bases and J by 6 bases, with 16 bases between the two germline ends. CDR1 LGHNA and CDR2 YNFKEQ come from the germline V gene. In DNA, the CDR3 is TGTGCCAGCAGCCGGATAGGGACGGGGAGCAATGAGCAGTTCTTC. This codes for CASSRIGTGSNEQFF.

The chain has TRBV14 and TRBJ2-3, with D maybe TRBD1 (5 bases). Trimming stripped 3 bases from V and 3 bases from J, with 7 bases between. The CDR3 consists of 13 residues. Germline loops: CDR1 SGHDN, CDR2 FVKESK. The CDR3 coding sequence is TGTGCCAGCAGCCAGCAGGGAACAGATACGCAGTATTTT. Translating gives CASSQQGTDTQYF.

There are a few counts of this clone. The chain employs TRBV11-1 and TRBJ2-2, with D uncertain. CDR1 and CDR2 from the germline V gene are SGHAT and FQDESV (reference sequence). Trimming stripped 2 bases from V and 6 bases from J, with 4 bases between. The CDR3 has 12 residues. The CDR3 loop is CASSLRPGELFF. CDR3 nucleotides: TGTGCCAGCAGCTTAAGGCCCGGGGAGCTGTTTTTT.

This sequence joins TRBV2 and TRBJ1-2; a weak D match, TRBD1 (5 bases). Per the germline V gene, CDR1 is SNHLY and CDR2 is FYNNEI. The CDR3 loop spans 14 amino acids. Trimming removed 5 bases at V and 0 bases at J, with 10 bases between. The CDR3 loop is CASSLGGANYGYTF. For the CDR3, the DNA is TGTGCCAGCAGTCTCGGGGGAGCTAACTATGGCTACACCTTC.

The genes are TRBV7-2 and TRBJ1-1, with D unresolved. From germline, CDR1 is SGHTA and CDR2 FQGNSA. Trimming took off 2 bases at V and 4 bases at J, with 8 bases between the two ends. This CDR3 region has 13 residues. The CDR3 region has the DNA TGTGCCAGCAGCTTAAGGGTCGGCACTGAAGCTTTCTTT. Its protein product is CASSLRVGTEAFF.

The CDR3 reads CASSFGTDTDTQYF. In DNA form, the CDR3 reads TGCGCCAGCAGCTTTGGCACGGACACAGATACGCAGTATTTT. The chain recombines TRBV5-1 with TRBJ2-3; no firm D call. This CDR3 contains 14 residues. CDR1 and CDR2 from the germline V gene are SGHRS and YFSETQ. The V end lost 2 bases, the J end lost 2 bases, and 9 bases lay between the germline ends.

The chain is built from TRBV5-6 and TRBJ2-3; D call uncertain. Germline V gene lookup returns CDR1 SGHDT and CDR2 YYEEEE. V lost 1 base and J 0 bases, leaving 12 bases between the germline ends. This CDR3 spans 16 amino acids. CDR3: CASSLTVLTSTDTQYF. CDR3 coding DNA: TGTGCCAGCAGCTTGACGGTTCTGACTAGCACAGATACGCAGTATTTT.

This clone appeared once. The chain couples TRBV9 to TRBJ2-5; D is unresolved. The CDR3 runs to 13 residues. The germline V gene has CDR1 SGDLS and CDR2 YYNGEE. Trimming cost V 3 bases and J 5 bases, with 11 bases left between them. CDR3 residues: CASSGGPQETQYF. CDR3 nucleotides: TGTGCCAGCAGCGGTGGGCCCCAGGAGACCCAGTACTTC.

The gene calls are TRBV7-8 and TRBJ1-4, with unresolved D. This CDR3 comprises 15 residues. The germline V gene has CDR1 SGHVS and CDR2 FQNEAQ. V was shortened by 3 bases and J by 8 bases, with 16 bases between the two germline ends. The CDR3 DNA follows: TGTGCCAGCAGCTTTCCGGGGAACCCTCCCGAAAAACTGTTTTTT. Its protein is CASSFPGNPPEKLFF.

In its sample, this clone was seen many times. This chain joins TRBV27 and TRBJ2-2, with D possibly matching TRBD2 (6 bases). The germline V gene encodes CDR1 MNHEY and CDR2 SMNVEV (reference sequence). The length of the CDR3 is 14 residues. Trimming took 3 bases from V and 7 from J, leaving 12 bases between them. The CDR3, as DNA: TGTGCCAGCAGTTTGCTAGTGGGGGGCGGGGAGCTGTTTTTT. It translates to CASSLLVGGGELFF.

CDR3 region: CASSQDQGDSPLHF. In DNA, the CDR3 is TGTGCCAGCAGCCAAGATCAGGGGGATTCACCCCTCCACTTT. The V gene is TRBV14, the J gene TRBJ1-6, with 7 bases fitting TRBD1. The V segment lost 0 bases and the J segment 8 bases; nucleotides outside the gene matches: 1. The CDR3 is made up of 14 amino acids. Germline-derived CDR1 and CDR2 are SGHDN and FVKESK.

The sample holds a few counts of this clone. The chain is built from TRBV19 and TRBJ2-1; D assignment may be TRBD1 or TRBD2 (5 bases each). V lost 3 bases to trimming and J lost 7 bases, with 10 bases between them. There are 13 residues in the CDR3. The germline CDR1 and CDR2 sequences are LNHDA and SQIVND (reference sequence). The CDR3 DNA follows: TGTGCCAGTAGTATGGGGACCTTGAATGAGCAGTTCTTC. Its protein is CASSMGTLNEQFF.

The rearrangement joins TRBV28 to TRBJ2-7; 8 bases map to TRBD1. The junction had 7 bases not matched to a gene; V was cut back by 2 bases and J by 7 bases. Germline assignment: CDR1 MDHEN and CDR2 SYDVKM. CDR3 size: 14 residues. The CDR3 region is CASSLRGQGREQYF. For the CDR3, the DNA is TGTGCCAGCAGTTTACGCGGACAGGGAAGGGAGCAGTACTTC.

The chain recombines TRBV29-1 with TRBJ1-1; the D is unclear. Trimming pared 2 bases from V and 5 bases from J, leaving 15 bases between. In germline, CDR1 is SQVTM, CDR2 ANQGSEA. This CDR3 is built from 14 residues. CDR3 nucleotide sequence: TGCAGCGTTGAACCCTACCTGGGTGGGACTGAAGCTTTCTTT. Its translation is CSVEPYLGGTEAFF.

This clone has just a few counts. This chain joins TRBV7-2 and TRBJ2-3, with D perhaps matching TRBD1 (6 bases). Trimming shortened V by 5 bases and J by 3 bases, and 15 bases separated the two germline ends. The germline V gene encodes CDR1 SGHTA and CDR2 FQGNSA. The CDR3 consists of 15 residues. The CDR3 sequence: CASSQNRAGTDTQYF. CDR3 bases: TGTGCCAGCAGCCAAAACAGGGCTGGAACAGATACGCAGTATTTT.